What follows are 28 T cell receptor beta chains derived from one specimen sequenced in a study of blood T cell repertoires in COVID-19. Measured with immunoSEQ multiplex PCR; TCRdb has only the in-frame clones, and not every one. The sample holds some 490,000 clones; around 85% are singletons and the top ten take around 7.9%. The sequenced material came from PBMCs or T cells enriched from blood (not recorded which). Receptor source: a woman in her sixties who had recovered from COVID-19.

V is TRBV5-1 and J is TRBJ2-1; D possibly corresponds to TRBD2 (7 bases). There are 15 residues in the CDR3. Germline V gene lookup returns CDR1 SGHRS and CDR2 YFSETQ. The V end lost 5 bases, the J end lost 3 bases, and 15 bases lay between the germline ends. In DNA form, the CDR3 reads TGCGCCAGCAGGGGTGGCGGGGGACACTACAATGAGCAGTTCTTC. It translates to CASRGGGGHYNEQFF.

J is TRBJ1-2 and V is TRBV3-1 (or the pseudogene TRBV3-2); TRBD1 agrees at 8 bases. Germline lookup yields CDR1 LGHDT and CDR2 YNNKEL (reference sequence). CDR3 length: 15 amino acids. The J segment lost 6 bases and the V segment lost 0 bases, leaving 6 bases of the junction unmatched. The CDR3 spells CASSQEGRGRNGYTF. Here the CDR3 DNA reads TGTGCCAGCAGCCAAGAGGGCAGGGGGCGAAATGGCTACACCTTC.

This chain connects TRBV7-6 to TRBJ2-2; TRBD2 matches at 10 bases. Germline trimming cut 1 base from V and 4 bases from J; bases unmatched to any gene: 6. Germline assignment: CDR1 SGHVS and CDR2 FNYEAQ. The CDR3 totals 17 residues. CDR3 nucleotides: TGTGCCAGCAGCTTAGAAAGCGGGGGGGCTATCACCGGGGAGCTGTTTTTT. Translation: CASSLESGGAITGELFF. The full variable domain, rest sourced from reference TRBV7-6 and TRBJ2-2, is GAGVSQSPRYKVTKRGQDVALRCDPISGHVSLYWYRQALGQGPEFLTYFNYEAQQDKSGLPNDRFSAERPEGSISTLTIQRTEQRDSAMYRCASSLESGGAITGELFFGEGSRLTVL.

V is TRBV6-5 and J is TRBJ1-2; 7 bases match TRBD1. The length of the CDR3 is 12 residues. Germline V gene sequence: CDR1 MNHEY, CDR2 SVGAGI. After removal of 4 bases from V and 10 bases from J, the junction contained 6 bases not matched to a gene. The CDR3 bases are TGTGCCAGCAGTTCTGACAGGGCAGACTACACCTTC. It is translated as CASSSDRADYTF.

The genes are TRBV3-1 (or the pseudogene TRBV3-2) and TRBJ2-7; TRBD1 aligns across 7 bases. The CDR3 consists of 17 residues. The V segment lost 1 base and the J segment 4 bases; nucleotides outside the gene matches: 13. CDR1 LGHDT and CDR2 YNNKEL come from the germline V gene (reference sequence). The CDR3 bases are TGTGCCAGCAGCCAAGTTTCTTTGGGTGCAGGGGGTTACGAGCAGTACTTC. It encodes CASSQVSLGAGGYEQYF.

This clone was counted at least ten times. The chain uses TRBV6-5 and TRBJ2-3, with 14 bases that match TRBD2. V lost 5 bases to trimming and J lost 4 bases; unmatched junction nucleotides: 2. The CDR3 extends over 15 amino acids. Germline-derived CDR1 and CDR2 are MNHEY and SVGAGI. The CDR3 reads CASSRLAGGPDTQYF. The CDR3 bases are TGTGCCAGCAGTCGACTAGCGGGGGGGCCAGATACGCAGTATTTT.

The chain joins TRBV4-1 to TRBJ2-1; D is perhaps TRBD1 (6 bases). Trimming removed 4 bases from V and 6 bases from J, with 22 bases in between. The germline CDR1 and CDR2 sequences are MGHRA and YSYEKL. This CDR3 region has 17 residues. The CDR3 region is CASSRPGTRPVGNEQFF. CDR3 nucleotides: TGCGCCAGCAGCCGTCCCGGGACAAGGCCGGTGGGCAATGAGCAGTTCTTC.

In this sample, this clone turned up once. The CDR3 nucleotides read TGTGCCAGCAGCTCGACAGGGAATTCACCCCTCCACTTT. Amino acid sequence: CASSSTGNSPLHF. The V call is TRBV6-5, the J call TRBJ1-6; 7 bases match TRBD1. The CDR3 contains 13 residues. V lost 6 bases and J lost 7; bases outside the gene matches: 3. Per the germline V gene, CDR1 is MNHEY and CDR2 is SVGAGI.

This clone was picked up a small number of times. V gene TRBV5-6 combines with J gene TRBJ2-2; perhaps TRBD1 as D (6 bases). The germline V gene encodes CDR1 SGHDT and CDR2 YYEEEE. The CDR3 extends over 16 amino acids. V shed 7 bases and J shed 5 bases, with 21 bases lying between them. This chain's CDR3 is CASQGLGGSETGELFF. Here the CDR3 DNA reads TGTGCCAGCCAGGGGCTAGGGGGAAGTGAAACCGGGGAGCTGTTTTTT.

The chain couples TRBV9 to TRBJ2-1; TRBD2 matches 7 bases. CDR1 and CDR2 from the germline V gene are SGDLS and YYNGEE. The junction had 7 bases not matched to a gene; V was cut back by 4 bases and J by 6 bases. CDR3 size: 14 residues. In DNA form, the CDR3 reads TGTGCCAGCAGCCCCGGAGGGAGGGCCAATGAGCAGTTCTTC. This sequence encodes CASSPGGRANEQFF.

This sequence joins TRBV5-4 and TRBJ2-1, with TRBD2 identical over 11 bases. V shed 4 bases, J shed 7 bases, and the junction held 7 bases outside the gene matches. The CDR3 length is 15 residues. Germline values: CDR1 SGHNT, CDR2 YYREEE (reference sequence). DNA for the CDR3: TGTGCCAGCAGCATGACTAGCGGGGTTAGTAATGAGCAGTTCTTC. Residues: CASSMTSGVSNEQFF.

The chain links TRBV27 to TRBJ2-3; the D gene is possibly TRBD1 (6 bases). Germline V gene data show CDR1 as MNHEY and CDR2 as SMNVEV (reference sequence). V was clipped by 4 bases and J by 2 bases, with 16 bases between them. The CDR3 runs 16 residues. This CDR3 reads CASSSGTHIVTDTQYF. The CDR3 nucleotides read TGTGCCAGCAGTTCCGGGACACATATTGTCACAGATACGCAGTATTTT.

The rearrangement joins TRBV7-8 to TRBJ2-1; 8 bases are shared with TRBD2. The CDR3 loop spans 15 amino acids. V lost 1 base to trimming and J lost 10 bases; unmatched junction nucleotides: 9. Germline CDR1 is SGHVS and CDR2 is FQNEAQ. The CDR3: CASSLGVGGAWEQFF. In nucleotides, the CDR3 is TGTGCCAGCAGCTTAGGTGTCGGGGGGGCCTGGGAGCAGTTCTTC.

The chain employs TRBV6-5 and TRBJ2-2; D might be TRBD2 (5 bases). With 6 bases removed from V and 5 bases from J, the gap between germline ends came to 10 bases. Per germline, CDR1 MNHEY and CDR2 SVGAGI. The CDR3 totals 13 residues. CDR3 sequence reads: CASRPRETGELFF. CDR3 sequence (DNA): TGTGCCAGCAGACCGAGGGAAACCGGGGAGCTGTTTTTT.

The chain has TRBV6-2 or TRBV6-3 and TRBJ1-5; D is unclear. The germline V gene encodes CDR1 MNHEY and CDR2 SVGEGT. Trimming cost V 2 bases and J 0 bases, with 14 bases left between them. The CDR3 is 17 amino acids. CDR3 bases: TGTGCCAGCAGTTACCTAGCCCCATCTCTTAGCAATCAGCCCCAGCATTTT. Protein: CASSYLAPSLSNQPQHF.

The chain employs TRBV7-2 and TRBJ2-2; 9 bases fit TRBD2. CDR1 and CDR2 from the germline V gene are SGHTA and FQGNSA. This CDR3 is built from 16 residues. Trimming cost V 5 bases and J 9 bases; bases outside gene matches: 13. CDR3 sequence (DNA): TGTGCCAGCAGCCCCCCGGATAGCGGGGGTTCCCGGGAGCTGTTTTTT. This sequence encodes CASSPPDSGGSRELFF.

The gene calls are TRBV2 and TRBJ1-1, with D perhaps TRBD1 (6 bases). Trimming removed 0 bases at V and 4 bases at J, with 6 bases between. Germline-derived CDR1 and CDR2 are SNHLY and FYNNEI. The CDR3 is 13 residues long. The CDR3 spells CASSEAGGTEAFF. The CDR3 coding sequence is TGTGCCAGCAGTGAAGCAGGGGGCACTGAAGCTTTCTTT.

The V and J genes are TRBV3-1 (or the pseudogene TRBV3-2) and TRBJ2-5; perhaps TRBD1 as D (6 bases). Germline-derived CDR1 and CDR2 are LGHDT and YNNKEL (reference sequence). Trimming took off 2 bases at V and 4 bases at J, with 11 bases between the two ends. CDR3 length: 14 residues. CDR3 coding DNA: TGTGCCAGCAGCCAATTCAGAGGGGGAGAGACCCAGTACTTC. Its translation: CASSQFRGGETQYF.

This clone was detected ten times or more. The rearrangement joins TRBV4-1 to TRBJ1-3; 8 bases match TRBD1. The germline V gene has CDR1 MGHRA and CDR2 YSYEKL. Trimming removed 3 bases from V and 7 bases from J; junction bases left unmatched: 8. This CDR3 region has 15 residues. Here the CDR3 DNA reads TGCGCCAGCAGCCACGAGGGGACAGGTGGGAACACCATATATTTT. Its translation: CASSHEGTGGNTIYF.

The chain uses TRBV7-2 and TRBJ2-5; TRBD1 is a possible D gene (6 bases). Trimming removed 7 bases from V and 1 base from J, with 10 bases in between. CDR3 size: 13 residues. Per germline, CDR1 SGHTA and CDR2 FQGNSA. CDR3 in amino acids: CASKTGLQETQYF. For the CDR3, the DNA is TGTGCCAGCAAGACAGGCCTCCAAGAGACCCAGTACTTC.

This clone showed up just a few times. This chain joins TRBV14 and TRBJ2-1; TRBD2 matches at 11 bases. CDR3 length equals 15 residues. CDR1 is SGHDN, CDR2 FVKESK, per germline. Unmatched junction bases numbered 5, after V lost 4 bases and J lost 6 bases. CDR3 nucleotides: TGTGCCAGCAGCCCTCCTAGCGGGGGGATCAATGAGCAGTTCTTC. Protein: CASSPPSGGINEQFF.

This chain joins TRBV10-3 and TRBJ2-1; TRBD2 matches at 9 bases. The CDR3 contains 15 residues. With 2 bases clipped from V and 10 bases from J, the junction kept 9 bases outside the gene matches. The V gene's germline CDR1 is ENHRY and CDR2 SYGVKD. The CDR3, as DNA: TGTGCCATCAGTGAGCGACTAGCGGAGGTGCCGGAGCAGTTCTTC. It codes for CAISERLAEVPEQFF.

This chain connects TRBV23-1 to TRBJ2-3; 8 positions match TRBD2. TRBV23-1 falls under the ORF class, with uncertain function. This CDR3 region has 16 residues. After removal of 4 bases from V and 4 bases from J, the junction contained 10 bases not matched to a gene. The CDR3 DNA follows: TGCGCCAGCAGTCCCCTTATGATAGCGGGACCAGATACGCAGTATTTT. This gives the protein CASSPLMIAGPDTQYF.

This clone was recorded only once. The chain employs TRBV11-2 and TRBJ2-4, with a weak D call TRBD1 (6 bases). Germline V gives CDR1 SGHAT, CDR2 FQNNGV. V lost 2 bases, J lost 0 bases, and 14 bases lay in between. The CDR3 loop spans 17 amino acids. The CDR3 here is CASSLFSGAVAKNIQYF. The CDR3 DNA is TGTGCCAGCAGCTTATTTTCAGGGGCTGTAGCCAAAAACATTCAGTACTTC.

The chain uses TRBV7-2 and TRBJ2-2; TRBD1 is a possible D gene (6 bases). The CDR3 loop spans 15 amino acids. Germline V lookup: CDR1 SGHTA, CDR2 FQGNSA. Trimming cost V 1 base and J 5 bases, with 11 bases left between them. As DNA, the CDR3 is TGTGCCAGCAGCTTAGGGGGGCGCGAGACCGGGGAGCTGTTTTTT. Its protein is CASSLGGRETGELFF.

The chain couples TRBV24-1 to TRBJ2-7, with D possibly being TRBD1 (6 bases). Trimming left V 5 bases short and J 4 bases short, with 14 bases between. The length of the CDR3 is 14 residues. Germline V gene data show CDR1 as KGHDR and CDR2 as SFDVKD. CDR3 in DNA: TGTGCCACCAGTGCCGCCGGGACAAAGTACGAGCAGTACTTC. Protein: CATSAAGTKYEQYF.

The CDR3 region has the DNA TGTGCCAGCAGTGAAGCGCTTCGGGGGGAGACCTTGTTCTTC. Translated: CASSEALRGETLFF. This chain connects TRBV2 to TRBJ2-1; TRBD2 aligns across 7 bases. Trimming removed 0 bases from V and 15 bases from J; junction bases left unmatched: 11. The germline gives CDR1 SNHLY, CDR2 FYNNEI. This CDR3 is built from 14 residues.

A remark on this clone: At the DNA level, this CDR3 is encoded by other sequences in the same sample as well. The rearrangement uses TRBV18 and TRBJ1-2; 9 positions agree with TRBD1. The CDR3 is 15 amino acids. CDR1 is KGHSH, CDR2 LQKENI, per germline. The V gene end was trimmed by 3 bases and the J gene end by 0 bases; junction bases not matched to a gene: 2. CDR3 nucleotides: TGTGCCAGCTCACCGGGGACAGGGTCTAACTATGGCTACACCTTC. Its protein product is CASSPGTGSNYGYTF.